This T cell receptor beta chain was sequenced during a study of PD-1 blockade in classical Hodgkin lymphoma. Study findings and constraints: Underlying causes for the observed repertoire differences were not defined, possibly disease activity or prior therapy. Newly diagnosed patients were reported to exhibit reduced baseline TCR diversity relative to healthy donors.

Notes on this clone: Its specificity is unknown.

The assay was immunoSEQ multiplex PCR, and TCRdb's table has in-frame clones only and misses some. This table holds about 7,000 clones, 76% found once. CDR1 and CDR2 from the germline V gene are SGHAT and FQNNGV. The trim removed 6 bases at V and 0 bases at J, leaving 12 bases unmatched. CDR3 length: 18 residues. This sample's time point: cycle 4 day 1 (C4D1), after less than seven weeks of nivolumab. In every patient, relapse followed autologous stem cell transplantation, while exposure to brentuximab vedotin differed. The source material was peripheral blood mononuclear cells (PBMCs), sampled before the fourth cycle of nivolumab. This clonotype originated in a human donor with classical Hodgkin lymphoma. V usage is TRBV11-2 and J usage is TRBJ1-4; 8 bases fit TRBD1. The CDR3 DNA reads TGTGCCAGCAGAAGGACAGGGAATCTCGTTGCAACTAATGAAAAACTGTTTTTT. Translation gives CASRRTGNLVATNEKLFF.